Below are 9 T cell receptor beta chains sequenced from a single sample in a study of regulatory T cells in long-lasting Graves disease (dated by TCRdb to the early 2020s). The receptor library was made with multiplex PCR. Sequencing was performed on an Illumina HiSeq 4000. To build TCR beta libraries, CDR3 regions were amplified by Arm-PCR using iRepertoire HTBI primers. Using fastp trimming at Q25 and MiXCR clonotype assembly, TCRdb reanalyzed the public sequencing data and kept in-frame beta chains. Records with the same CDR3 protein are collapsed into one entry carrying the most frequent genes and DNA. This sample gives some 220,000 distinct CDR3 sequences in total; roughly a fifth of them show up just once. The ten biggest clones cover over 9.5% of the sample. The time point label here, explained by the study, means: newly diagnosed GD, antithyroid drugs for less than 3 months. RNA was extracted from PBMCs in TRIzol for both TCR sequencing and RNA sequencing.

This same sample was also taken into another study, of T cells in Graves' hyperthyroidism and ophthalmopathy.

The starting material was peripheral blood mononuclear cells (PBMCs), obtained at new diagnosis, from a patient treated with antithyroid drugs. All receptors come from a woman in her 30s with Graves disease. Donor details come from another sample of the same person, matched by shared clones.

This clonotype was seen at least ten times. Written as DNA, the CDR3 is TGCAGTGCTAGGGGGGGGCAGAGGAACACCGGGGAGCTGTTTTTT. Its translation is CSARGGQRNTGELFF. The V gene is TRBV20-1, the J gene TRBJ2-2, with D possibly TRBD2 on 7 matching bases. The CDR3 loop spans 15 amino acids. V shed 3 bases and J shed 1 base, with 12 bases lying between them. From germline, CDR1 is DFQATT and CDR2 SNEGSKA (reference sequence).

This clonotype was recorded at least ten times. A far larger clone is a single base away, which makes a read error likely. This chain joins TRBV11-3 and TRBJ1-1, with D possibly matching TRBD1 (5 bases). The germline V gene encodes CDR1 SGHNT and CDR2 YENEEA. V was cut by 2 bases and J by 3 bases, with 7 bases left in between. The CDR3 extends over 13 amino acids. For the CDR3, the DNA is TGTGCCAGCAGCTTATGGGGGTACACTGAAGCTTTCTTT. It specifies CASSLWGYTEAFF.

The table lists this clonotype with many counts. J is TRBJ1-5 and V is TRBV28; 8 bases line up with TRBD1. Trimming took 6 bases from V and 4 from J; bases not matched to a gene: 8. Germline loops: CDR1 MDHEN, CDR2 SYDVKM. The CDR3 has 15 residues. CDR3 amino acids: CASRYQGAGNQPQHF. The CDR3 nucleotides read TGTGCCAGCAGGTATCAGGGGGCCGGGAATCAGCCCCAGCATTTT.

The count of this clonotype is one. V and J are TRBV5-1 and TRBJ2-5; 7 nucleotides match TRBD1. V lost 4 bases and J lost 5; bases outside the gene matches: 8. CDR3 length equals 14 residues. Germline V lookup: CDR1 SGHRS, CDR2 YFSETQ. The chain's CDR3 is CASSQGQYGETQYF. The DNA for the CDR3 is TGCGCCAGCAGCCAGGGACAGTATGGCGAGACCCAGTACTTC.

The chain uses TRBV18 and TRBJ1-5; TRBD1 is a possible D gene (5 bases). This CDR3 comprises 16 residues. Trimming took 6 bases from V and 1 from J, leaving 16 bases between them. The V gene's germline CDR1 is KGHSH and CDR2 LQKENI. CDR3 region: CASSRDSKLSNQPQHF. CDR3 nucleotide sequence: TGTGCCAGCTCCCGCGACAGTAAATTAAGCAATCAGCCCCAGCATTTT.

The chain carries TRBV25-1 and TRBJ1-1, with D possibly TRBD1 on 5 matching bases. The V and J ends lost 0 bases and 3 bases respectively, with 20 bases between them. Per germline, CDR1 MGHDK and CDR2 SYGVNS. CDR3 length equals 18 residues. The CDR3 here is CASSEYYLRDESYTEAFF. The CDR3 DNA is TGTGCCAGCAGTGAATATTATCTACGGGACGAGAGTTACACTGAAGCTTTCTTT.

The chain employs TRBV7-3 and TRBJ1-2; 11 positions match TRBD1. Looked up from germline, CDR1 is SGHTA and CDR2 is FQGTGA. The junction had 6 bases not matched to a gene; V was cut back by 5 bases and J by 4 bases. This CDR3 has 15 residues. The CDR3, as DNA: TGTGCCAGCAGCCTAGGGACAGGGGGGGCCTATGGCTACACCTTC. Its translation: CASSLGTGGAYGYTF.

This chain joins TRBV2 and TRBJ1-1, with a possible D match to TRBD1 (6 bases). Germline V CDR1 and CDR2: SNHLY, FYNNEI. The CDR3 is 12 amino acids. The ends were cut back, 10 bases at V and 5 bases at J, with 14 bases in the middle. The CDR3 reads CATQTGKTEAFF. CDR3 DNA: TGTGCCACCCAAACAGGGAAAACTGAAGCTTTCTTT.

Concerning this clonotype itself: A far larger clone is only one base removed, so a read error is likely. The chain recombines TRBV6-2 or TRBV6-3 with TRBJ2-1; 9 bases agree with TRBD1. After removal of 5 bases from V and 10 bases from J, the junction contained 12 bases not matched to a gene. From germline, CDR1 is MNHEY and CDR2 SVGEGT. The CDR3 totals 15 residues. CDR3 sequence (DNA): TGTGCCAGCAGTCGCGGGACAGGGTACTCCTACGAGCAGTTCTTC. This encodes CASSRGTGYSYEQFF.